The clone carrying this T cell receptor beta chain occurred many times. Its cognate antigen is unknown. These data originate in a study of T-cell memory formation after mild COVID-19. Whole-study results and caveats: Contracting CD8+ clones were enriched in EMRA, CD4+ mainly in CM and EM. Confirmation of SARS-CoV-2 specificity was lacking for second-wave clones peaking day 37.

Germline values: CDR1 SQVTM, CDR2 ANQGSEA. The CDR3 covers 13 residues. V dropped 6 bases and J dropped 4 bases, with 15 bases sitting between them. TCRdb re-derived calls from the 5' RACE reads in MiXCR, one entry per CDR3 protein. The profile shows 200,000 to 250,000 distinct CDR3 sequences, 9.5% to 10% of them singletons. This clonotype originated in a man younger than 35 who had mild COVID-19 (a few samples of this study predate the infection). Cell type and time point are not known. Material: PBMCs or a T cell subset sorted from them (not recorded which). The genes are TRBV29-1 and TRBJ1-1; D is unclear. The CDR3 sequence: CSVQNRAGTEAFF. The DNA for the CDR3 is TGCAGCGTCCAAAATAGGGCAGGCACTGAAGCTTTCTTT.